This TCR beta chain originates from a study of control samples from healthy donors and cancer patients. Data came from immunoSEQ multiplex PCR; TCRdb stores just in-frame clones and leaves some out. The table records roughly 150,000 clones, about 86% of them present only once. The CDR3 is 15 amino acids. The junction had 6 bases not matched to a gene; V was cut back by 1 base and J by 6 bases. Per germline, CDR1 SGHRS and CDR2 YFSETQ. The origin of this receptor is a man aged 18 to 29 in good health. Sequenced sample: blood. The V call is TRBV5-1, the J call TRBJ1-4; 7 bases agree with TRBD1. This chain's CDR3 is CASSLQGGSDEKLFF. The CDR3 DNA is TGCGCCAGCAGCTTGCAGGGGGGCTCGGATGAAAAACTGTTTTTT. The full variable domain, with the rest looked up from reference TRBV5-1 and TRBJ1-4, is KAGVTQTPRYLIKTRGQQVTLSCSPISGHRSVSWYQQTPGQGLQFLFEYFSETQRNKGNFPGRFSGRQFSNSRSEMNVSTLELGDSALYLCASSLQGGSDEKLFFGSGTQLSVL.